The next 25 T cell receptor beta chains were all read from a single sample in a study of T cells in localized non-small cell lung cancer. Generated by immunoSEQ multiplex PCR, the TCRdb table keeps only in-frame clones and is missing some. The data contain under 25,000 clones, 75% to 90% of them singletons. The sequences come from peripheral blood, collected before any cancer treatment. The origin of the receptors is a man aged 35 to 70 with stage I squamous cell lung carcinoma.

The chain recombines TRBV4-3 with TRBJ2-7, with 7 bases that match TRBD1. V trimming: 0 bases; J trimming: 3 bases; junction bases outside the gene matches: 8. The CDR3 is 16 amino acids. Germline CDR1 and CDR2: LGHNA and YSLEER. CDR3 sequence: CASSQDLGQADYEQYF. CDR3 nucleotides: TGCGCCAGCAGCCAAGACCTAGGACAGGCAGACTACGAGCAGTACTTC.

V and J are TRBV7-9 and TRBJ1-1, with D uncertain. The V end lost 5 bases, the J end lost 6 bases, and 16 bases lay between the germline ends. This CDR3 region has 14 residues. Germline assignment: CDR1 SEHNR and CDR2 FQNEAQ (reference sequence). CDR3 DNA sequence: TGTGCCAGCAGCGCTTTAAGTTCGGGAGCTGAAGCTTTCTTT. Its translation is CASSALSSGAEAFF.

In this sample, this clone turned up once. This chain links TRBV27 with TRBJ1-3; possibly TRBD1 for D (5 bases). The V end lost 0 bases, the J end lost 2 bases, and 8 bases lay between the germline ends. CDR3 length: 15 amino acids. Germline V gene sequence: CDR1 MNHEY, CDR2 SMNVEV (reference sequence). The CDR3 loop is CASSLSGPPGNTIYF. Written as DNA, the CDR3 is TGTGCCAGCAGTTTATCGGGACCCCCTGGAAACACCATATATTTT.

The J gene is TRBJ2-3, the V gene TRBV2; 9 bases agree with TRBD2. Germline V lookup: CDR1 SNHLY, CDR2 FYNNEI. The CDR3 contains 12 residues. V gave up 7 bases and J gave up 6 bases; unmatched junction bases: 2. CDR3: CASTLAGDTQYF. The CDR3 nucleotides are TGTGCCAGCACCCTAGCGGGGGATACGCAGTATTTT. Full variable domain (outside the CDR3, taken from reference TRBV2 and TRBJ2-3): EPEVTQTPSHQVTQMGQEVILRCVPISNHLYFYWYRQILGQKVEFLVSFYNNEISEKSEIFDDQFSVERPDGSNFTLKIRSTKLEDSAMYFCASTLAGDTQYFGPGTRLTVL.

CDR3 residues: CASSYSRGNEQFF. Here the CDR3 DNA reads TGTGCCAGCAGTTACTCCCGGGGGAATGAGCAGTTCTTC. The chain links TRBV6-5 to TRBJ2-1; a weak D match, TRBD2 (6 bases). The CDR3 contains 13 residues. Trimming removed 0 bases from V and 7 bases from J, with 7 bases in between. Germline V gives CDR1 MNHEY, CDR2 SVGAGI.

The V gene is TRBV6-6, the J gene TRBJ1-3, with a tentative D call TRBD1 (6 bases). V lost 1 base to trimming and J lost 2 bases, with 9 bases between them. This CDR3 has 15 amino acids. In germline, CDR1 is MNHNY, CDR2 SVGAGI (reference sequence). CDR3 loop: CASSYFQGTGNTIYF. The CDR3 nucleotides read TGTGCCAGCAGTTACTTCCAGGGGACTGGAAACACCATATATTTT.

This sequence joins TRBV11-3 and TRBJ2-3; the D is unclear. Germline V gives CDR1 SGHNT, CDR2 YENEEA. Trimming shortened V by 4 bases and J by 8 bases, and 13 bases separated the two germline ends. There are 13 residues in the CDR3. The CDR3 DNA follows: TGTGCCAGCAGCTCGGACCGGGCACCTACGCAGTATTTT. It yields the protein CASSSDRAPTQYF. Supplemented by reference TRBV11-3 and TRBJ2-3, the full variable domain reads EAGVVQSPRYKIIEKKQPVAFWCNPISGHNTLYWYLQNLGQGPELLIRYENEEAVDDSQLPKDRFSAERLKGVDSTLKIQPAELGDSAVYLCASSSDRAPTQYFGPGTRLTVL.

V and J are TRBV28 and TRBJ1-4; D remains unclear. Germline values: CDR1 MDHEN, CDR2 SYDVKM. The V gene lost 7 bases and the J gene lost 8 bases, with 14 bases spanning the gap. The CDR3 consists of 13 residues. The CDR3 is CASNQQHREKLFF. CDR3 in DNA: TGTGCCAGCAACCAACAACACCGGGAAAAACTGTTTTTT.

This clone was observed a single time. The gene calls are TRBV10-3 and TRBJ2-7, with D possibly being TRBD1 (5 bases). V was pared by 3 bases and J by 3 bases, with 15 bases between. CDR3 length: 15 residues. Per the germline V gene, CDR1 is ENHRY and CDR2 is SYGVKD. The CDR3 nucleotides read TGTGCCATCAGTGATGATGGGGAAGGGGACTACGAGCAGTACTTC. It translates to CAISDDGEGDYEQYF.

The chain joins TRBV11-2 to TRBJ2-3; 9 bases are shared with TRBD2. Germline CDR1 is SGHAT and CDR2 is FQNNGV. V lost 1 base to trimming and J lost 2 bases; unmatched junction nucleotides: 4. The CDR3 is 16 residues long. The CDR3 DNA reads TGTGCCAGCAGCTTAGGGGCGGGGGGGATCACAGATACGCAGTATTTT. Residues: CASSLGAGGITDTQYF.

CDR3 DNA: TGTGCCAGCAGCTTAGAGATGGGAGGGGGAGAGACCCAGTACTTC. This codes for CASSLEMGGGETQYF. The V gene is TRBV7-8, the J gene TRBJ2-5; TRBD2 might be the D (7 bases). Germline lookup yields CDR1 SGHVS and CDR2 FQNEAQ. The CDR3 length is 15 residues. V shed 1 base and J shed 4 bases, with 13 bases lying between them.

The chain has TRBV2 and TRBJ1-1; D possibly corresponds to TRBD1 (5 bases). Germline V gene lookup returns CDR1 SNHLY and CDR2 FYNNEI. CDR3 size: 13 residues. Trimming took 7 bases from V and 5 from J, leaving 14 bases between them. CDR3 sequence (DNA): TGTGCCAGCAAGCCCGGGACCCGGACTGAAGCTTTCTTT. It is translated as CASKPGTRTEAFF.

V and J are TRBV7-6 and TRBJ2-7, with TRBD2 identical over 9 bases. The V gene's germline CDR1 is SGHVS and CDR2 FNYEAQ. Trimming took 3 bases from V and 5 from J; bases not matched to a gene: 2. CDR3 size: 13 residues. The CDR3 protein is CASSLGLANEQYF. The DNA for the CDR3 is TGTGCCAGCAGCTTGGGACTAGCTAACGAGCAGTACTTC.

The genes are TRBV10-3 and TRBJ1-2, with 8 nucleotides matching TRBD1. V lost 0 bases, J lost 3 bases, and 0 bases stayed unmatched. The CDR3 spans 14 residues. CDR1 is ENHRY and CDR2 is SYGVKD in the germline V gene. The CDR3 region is CAISESGQDYGYTF. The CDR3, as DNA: TGTGCCATCAGTGAGTCGGGACAGGACTATGGCTACACCTTC.

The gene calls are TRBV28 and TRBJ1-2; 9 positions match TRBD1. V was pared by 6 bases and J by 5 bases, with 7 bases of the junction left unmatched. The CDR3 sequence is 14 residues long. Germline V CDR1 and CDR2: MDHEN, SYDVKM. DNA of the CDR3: TGTGCCAGCAGCTCACAGGGGGCGCGGTATGGCTACACCTTC. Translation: CASSSQGARYGYTF.

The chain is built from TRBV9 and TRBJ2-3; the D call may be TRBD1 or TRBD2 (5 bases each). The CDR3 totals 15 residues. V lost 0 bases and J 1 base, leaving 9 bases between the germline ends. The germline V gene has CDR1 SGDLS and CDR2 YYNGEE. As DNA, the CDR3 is TGTGCCAGCAGCGTAGGAGGGGTTCGCACAGATACGCAGTATTTT. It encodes CASSVGGVRTDTQYF.

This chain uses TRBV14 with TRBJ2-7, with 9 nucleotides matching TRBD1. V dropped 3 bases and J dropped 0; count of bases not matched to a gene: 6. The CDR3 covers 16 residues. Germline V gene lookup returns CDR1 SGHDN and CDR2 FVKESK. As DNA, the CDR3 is TGTGCCAGCAGCCAGGGGACAGGGAGACGCTCCTACGAGCAGTACTTC. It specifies CASSQGTGRRSYEQYF.

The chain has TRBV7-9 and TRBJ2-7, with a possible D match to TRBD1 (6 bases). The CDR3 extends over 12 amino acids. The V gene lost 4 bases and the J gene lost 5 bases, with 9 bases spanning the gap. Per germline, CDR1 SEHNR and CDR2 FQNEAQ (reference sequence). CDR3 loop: CASSSRGHEQYF. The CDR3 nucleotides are TGTGCCAGCAGCTCCAGGGGCCACGAGCAGTACTTC.

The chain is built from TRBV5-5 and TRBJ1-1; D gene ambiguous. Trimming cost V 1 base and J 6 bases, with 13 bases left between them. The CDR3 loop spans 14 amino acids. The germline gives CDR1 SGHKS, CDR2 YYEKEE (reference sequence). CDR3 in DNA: TGTGCCAGCAGCTTGTGGGTGGGCCGCGCTGAAGCTTTCTTT. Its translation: CASSLWVGRAEAFF.

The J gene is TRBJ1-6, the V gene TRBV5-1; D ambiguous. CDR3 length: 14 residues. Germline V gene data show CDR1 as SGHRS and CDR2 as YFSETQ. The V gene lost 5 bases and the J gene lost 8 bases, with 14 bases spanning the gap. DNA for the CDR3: TGCGCCAGCAGTTCGATCGGGAAGGATTCACCCCTCCACTTT. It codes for CASSSIGKDSPLHF.

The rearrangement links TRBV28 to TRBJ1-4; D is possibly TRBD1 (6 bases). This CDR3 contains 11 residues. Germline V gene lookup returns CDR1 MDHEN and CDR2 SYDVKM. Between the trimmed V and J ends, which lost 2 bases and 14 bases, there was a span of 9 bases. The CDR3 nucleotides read TGTGCCAGCAGTTTAAACAGGGTGCTGTTTTTT. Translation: CASSLNRVLFF. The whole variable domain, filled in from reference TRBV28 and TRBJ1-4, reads DVKVTQSSRYLVKRTGEKVFLECVQDMDHENMFWYRQDPGLGLRLIYFSYDVKMKEKGDIPEGYSVSREKKERFSLILESASTNQTSMYLCASSLNRVLFFGSGTQLSVL.

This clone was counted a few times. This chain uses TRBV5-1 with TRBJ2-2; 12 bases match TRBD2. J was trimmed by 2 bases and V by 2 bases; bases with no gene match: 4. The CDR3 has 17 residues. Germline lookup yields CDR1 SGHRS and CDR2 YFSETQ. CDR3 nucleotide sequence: TGCGCCAGCAGCTTTACTAGCGGGGGGACCAACACCGGGGAGCTGTTTTTT. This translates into CASSFTSGGTNTGELFF.

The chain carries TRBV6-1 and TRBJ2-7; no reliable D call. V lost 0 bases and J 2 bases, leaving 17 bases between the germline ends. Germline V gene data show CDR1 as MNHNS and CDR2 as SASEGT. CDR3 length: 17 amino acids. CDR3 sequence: CASSEALDSSIPYEQYF. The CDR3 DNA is TGTGCCAGCAGTGAAGCGCTGGATTCCAGTATCCCCTACGAGCAGTACTTC.

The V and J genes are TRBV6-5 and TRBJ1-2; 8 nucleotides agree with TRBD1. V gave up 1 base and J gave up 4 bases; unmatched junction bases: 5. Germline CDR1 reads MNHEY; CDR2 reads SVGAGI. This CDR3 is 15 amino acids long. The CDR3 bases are TGTGCCAGCAGTTACTTAGGGACAGGTGGCTATGGCTACACCTTC. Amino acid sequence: CASSYLGTGGYGYTF.

The CDR3 DNA is TGTGCCAGCAGCTTGGGGATCGGGACTCCTAGCACAGATACGCAGTATTTT. Encoded protein: CASSLGIGTPSTDTQYF. V gene TRBV5-4 combines with J gene TRBJ2-3, with D possibly matching TRBD2 (6 bases). Germline CDR1 reads SGHNT; CDR2 reads YYREEE (reference sequence). This CDR3 contains 17 residues. V lost 0 bases, J lost 0 bases, and 14 bases lay in between.